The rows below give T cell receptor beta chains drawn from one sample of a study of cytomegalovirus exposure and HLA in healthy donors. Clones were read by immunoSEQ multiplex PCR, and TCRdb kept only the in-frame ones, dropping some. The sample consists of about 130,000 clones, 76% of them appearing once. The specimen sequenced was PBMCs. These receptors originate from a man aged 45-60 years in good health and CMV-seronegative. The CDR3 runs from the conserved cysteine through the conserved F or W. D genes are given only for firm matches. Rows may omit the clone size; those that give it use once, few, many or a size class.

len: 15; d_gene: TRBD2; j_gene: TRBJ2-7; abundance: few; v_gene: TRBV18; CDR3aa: CASSPSRGGDYEQYF; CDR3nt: TGTGCCAGCTCACCATCCCGGGGGGGGGACTACGAGCAGTACTTC
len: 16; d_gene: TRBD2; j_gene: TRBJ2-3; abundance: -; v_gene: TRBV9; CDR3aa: CASSVGASGITDTQYF; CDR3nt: TGTGCCAGCAGCGTCGGGGCTAGCGGGATCACAGATACGCAGTATTTT
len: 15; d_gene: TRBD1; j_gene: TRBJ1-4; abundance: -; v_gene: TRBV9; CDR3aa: CASSKGQGPNEKLFF; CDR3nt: TGTGCCAGCAGCAAGGGACAGGGCCCTAATGAAAAACTGTTTTTT
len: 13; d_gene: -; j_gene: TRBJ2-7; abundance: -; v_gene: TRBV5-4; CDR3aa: CASSWPQGNEQYF; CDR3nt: TGTGCCAGCAGCTGGCCTCAGGGGAACGAGCAGTACTTC
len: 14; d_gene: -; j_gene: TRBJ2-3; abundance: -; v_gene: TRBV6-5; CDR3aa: CASRLGLHTDTQYF; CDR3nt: TGTGCCAGCCGCTTGGGACTCCACACAGATACGCAGTATTTT
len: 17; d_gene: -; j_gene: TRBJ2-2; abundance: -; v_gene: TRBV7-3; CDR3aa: CASSQPITGQSPGELFF; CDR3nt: TGTGCCAGCAGCCAACCAATAACTGGACAGTCCCCCGGGGAGCTGTTTTTT
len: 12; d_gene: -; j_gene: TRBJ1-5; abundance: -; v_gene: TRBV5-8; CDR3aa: CASSLAGQPQHF; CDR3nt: TGTGCCAGCAGCTTGGCGGGTCAGCCCCAGCATTTT
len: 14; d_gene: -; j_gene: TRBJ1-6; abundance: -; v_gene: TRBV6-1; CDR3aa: CASSGARANSPLHF; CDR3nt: TGTGCCAGCAGTGGGGCCCGAGCTAATTCACCCCTCCACTTT
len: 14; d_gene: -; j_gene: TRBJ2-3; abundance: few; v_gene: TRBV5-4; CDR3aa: CASSAAKGSDTQYF; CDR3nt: TGTGCCAGCAGCGCGGCCAAAGGCTCAGATACGCAGTATTTT
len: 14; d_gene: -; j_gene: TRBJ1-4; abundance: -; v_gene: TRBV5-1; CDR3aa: CASSLGSGNEKLFF; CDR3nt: TGCGCCAGCAGCTTGGGGTCGGGTAATGAAAAACTGTTTTTT
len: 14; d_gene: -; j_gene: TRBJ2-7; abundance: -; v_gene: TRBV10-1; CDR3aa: CASIISGTSYEQYF; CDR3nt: TGCGCCAGCATCATCAGCGGTACTTCCTACGAGCAGTACTTC
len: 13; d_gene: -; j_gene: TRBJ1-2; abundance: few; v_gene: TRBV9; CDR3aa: CASSVATRQRHTF; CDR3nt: TGTGCCAGCAGCGTAGCTACGAGGCAGAGACACACCTTC
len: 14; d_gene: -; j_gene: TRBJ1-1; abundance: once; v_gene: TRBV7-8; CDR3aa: CASSLVRQNTEAFF; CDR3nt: TGTGCCAGCAGCTTAGTGCGGCAGAACACTGAAGCTTTCTTT
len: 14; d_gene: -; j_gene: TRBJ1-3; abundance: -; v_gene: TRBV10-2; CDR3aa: CAVYPAGLGNTIYF; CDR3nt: TGCGCCGTCTACCCGGCTGGACTTGGAAACACCATATATTTT
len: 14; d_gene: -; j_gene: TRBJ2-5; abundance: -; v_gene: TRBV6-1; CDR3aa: CASSARVPKETQYF; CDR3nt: TGTGCCAGCAGCGCCCGGGTTCCTAAAGAGACCCAGTACTTC
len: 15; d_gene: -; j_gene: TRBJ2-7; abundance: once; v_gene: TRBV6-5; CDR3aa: CASRYNRLASYEQYF; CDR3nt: TGTGCCAGCAGGTACAACCGACTGGCCTCCTACGAGCAGTACTTC
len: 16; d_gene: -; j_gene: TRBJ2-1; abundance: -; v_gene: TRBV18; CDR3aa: CASSPTTSGSYNEQFF; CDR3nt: TGTGCCAGCTCACCAACGACCTCAGGTTCCTACAATGAGCAGTTCTTC
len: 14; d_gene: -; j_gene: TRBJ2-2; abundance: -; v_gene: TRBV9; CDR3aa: CASSVADKPGELFF; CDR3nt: TGTGCCAGCAGCGTGGCGGACAAACCCGGGGAGCTGTTTTTT
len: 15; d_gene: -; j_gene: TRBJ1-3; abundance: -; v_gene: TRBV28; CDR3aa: CAALGGGWSGNTIYF; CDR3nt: TGTGCCGCCCTCGGGGGGGGTTGGTCTGGAAACACCATATATTTT
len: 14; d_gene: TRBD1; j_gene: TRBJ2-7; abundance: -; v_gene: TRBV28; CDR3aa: CASSYGTGGYEQYF; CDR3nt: TGTGCCAGCAGCTACGGGACAGGGGGTTACGAGCAGTACTTC
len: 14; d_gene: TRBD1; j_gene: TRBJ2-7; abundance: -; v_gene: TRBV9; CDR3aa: CASSSRTGFHEQYF; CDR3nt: TGTGCCAGCAGCTCGAGGACAGGGTTCCACGAGCAGTACTTC
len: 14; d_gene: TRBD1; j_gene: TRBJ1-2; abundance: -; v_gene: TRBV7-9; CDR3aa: CASSKTGTAYGYTF; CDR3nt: TGTGCCAGCAGCAAAACGGGGACAGCCTATGGCTACACCTTC
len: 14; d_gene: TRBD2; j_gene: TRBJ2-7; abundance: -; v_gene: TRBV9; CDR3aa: CASSLSGGAYEQYF; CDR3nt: TGTGCCAGCAGCTTAAGCGGGGGGGCCTACGAGCAGTACTTC
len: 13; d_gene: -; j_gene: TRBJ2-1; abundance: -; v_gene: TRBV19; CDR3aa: CASSIAGSNEQFF; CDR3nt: TGTGCCAGTAGTATAGCAGGGTCCAATGAGCAGTTCTTC
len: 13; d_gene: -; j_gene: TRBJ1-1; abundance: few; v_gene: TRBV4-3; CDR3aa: CASSQDRGTEAFF; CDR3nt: TGCGCCAGCAGCCAAGATAGAGGGACTGAAGCTTTCTTT
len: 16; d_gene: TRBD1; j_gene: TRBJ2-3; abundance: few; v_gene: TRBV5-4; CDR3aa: CASSTRTGTPTDTQYF; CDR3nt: TGTGCCAGCAGCACCAGGACAGGGACCCCCACAGATACGCAGTATTTT
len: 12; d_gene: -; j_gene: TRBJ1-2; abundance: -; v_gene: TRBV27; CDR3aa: CAKTRGFGGYTF; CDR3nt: TGTGCCAAAACCAGAGGGTTTGGTGGCTACACCTTC
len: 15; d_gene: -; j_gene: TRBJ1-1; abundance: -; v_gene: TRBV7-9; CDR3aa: CASSPGYGGNTEAFF; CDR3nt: TGTGCCAGCAGCCCCGGTTATGGTGGGAACACTGAAGCTTTCTTT
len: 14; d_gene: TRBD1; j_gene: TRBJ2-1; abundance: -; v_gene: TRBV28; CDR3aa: CASRGQGFYNEQFF; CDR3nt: TGTGCCAGCAGAGGACAGGGTTTCTACAATGAGCAGTTCTTC
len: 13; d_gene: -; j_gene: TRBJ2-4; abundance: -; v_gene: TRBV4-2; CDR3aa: CASSQGVDKYQYF; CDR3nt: TGTGCCAGCAGCCAAGGGGTGGACAAGTATCAGTACTTC
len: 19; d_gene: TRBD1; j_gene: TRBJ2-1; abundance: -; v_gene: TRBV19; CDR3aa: CASSIRLSPGQGYGNEQFF; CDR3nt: TGTGCCAGTAGTATTAGGTTGTCACCGGGACAGGGGTATGGGAATGAGCAGTTCTTC
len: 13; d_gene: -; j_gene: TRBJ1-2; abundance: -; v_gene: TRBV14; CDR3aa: CASRAGGVYGYTF; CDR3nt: TGTGCCAGCCGCGCTGGGGGCGTATATGGCTACACCTTC
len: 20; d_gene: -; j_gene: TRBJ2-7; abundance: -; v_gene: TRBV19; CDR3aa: CASSGGRAKGEEPRSYEQYF; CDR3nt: TGTGCCAGTTCCGGCGGCAGGGCGAAAGGGGAAGAACCCAGATCCTACGAGCAGTACTTC
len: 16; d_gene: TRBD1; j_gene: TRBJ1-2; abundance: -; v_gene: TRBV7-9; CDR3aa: CASSSRTGGNNYGYTF; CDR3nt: TGTGCCAGCAGCTCCCGGACAGGGGGAAATAACTATGGCTACACCTTC
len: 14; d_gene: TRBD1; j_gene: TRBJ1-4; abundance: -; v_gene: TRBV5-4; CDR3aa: CASSLDRGNEKLFF; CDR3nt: TGTGCCAGCAGCTTGGACAGGGGGAATGAAAAACTGTTTTTT
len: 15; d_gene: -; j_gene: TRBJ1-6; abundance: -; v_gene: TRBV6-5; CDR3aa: CASSSLKMRNSPLHF; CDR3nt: TGTGCCAGCAGCTCCTTGAAAATGCGTAATTCACCCCTCCACTTT
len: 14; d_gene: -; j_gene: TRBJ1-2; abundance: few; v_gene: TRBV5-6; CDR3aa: CASSLGGPYYGYTF; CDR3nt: TGTGCCAGCAGCTTGGGGGGCCCTTACTATGGCTACACCTTC
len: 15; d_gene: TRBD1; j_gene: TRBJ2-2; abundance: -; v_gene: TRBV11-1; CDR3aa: CASSSEDRGPGELFF; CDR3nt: TGTGCCAGCAGTTCCGAAGACAGGGGGCCCGGGGAGCTGTTTTTT
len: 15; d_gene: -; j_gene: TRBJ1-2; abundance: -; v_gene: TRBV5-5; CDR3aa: CASSLAGDRFYGYTF; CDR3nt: TGTGCCAGCAGCTTGGCAGGGGATCGATTCTATGGCTACACCTTC
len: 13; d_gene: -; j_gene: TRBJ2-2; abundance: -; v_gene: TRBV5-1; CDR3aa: CASSLVGTGELFF; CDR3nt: TGCGCCAGCAGCTTGGTCGGCACCGGGGAGCTGTTTTTT
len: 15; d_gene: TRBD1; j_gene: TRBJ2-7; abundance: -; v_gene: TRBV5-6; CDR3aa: CASTNVRQGSYEQYF; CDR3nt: TGTGCCAGCACCAATGTAAGACAGGGCTCCTACGAGCAGTACTTC
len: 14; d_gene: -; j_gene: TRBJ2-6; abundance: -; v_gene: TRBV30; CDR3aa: CAWSELVRANVLTF; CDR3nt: TGTGCCTGGAGTGAGCTCGTCCGGGCCAACGTCCTGACTTTC
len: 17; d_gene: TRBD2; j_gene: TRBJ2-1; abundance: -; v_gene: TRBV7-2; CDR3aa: CASSLDGGGNAYNEQFF; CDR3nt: TGTGCCAGCAGCTTAGACGGCGGGGGGAACGCCTACAATGAGCAGTTCTTC
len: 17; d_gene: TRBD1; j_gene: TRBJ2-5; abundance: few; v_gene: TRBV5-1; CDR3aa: CASSLGSTGGAGETQYF; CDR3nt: TGCGCCAGCAGCTTGGGTTCGACAGGGGGCGCGGGGGAGACCCAGTACTTC
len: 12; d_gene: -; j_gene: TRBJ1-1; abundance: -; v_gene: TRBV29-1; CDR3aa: CSVRDGLDEAFF; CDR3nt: TGCAGCGTGCGGGATGGTCTCGATGAAGCTTTCTTT
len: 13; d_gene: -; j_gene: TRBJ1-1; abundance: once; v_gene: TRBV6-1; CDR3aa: CASNPIGRTEAFF; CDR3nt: TGTGCCAGCAACCCGATTGGGAGGACTGAAGCTTTCTTT
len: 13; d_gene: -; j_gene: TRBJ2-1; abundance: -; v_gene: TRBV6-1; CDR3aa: CASKVGEPNEQFF; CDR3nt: TGTGCCAGCAAGGTCGGAGAGCCCAATGAGCAGTTCTTC
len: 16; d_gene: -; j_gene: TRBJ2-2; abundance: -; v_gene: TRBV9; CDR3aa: CASSVLSGRDTGELFF; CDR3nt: TGTGCCAGCAGCGTACTAAGTGGGAGAGACACCGGGGAGCTGTTTTTT
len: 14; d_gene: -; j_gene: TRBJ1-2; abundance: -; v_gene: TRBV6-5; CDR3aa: CASSLGTRHYGYTF; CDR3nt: TGTGCCAGCAGTCTCGGCACCAGGCACTATGGCTACACCTTC
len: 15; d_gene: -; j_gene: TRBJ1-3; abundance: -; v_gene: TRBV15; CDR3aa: CATSRAPGQGNTIYF; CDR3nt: TGTGCCACCAGCAGAGCCCCCGGACAGGGAAACACCATATATTTT
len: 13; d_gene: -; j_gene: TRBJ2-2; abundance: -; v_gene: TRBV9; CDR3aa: CASSVAVAGELFF; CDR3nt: TGTGCCAGCAGCGTAGCAGTGGCCGGGGAGCTGTTTTTT
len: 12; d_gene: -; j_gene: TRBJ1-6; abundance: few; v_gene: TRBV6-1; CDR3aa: CASSSINSPLHF; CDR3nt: TGTGCCAGCAGTTCCATCAATTCACCCCTCCACTTT
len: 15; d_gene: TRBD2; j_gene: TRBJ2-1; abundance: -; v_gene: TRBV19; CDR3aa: CASRSIAGNSDEQFF; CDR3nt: TGTGCCAGTAGGTCGATAGCGGGAAATAGCGATGAGCAGTTCTTC
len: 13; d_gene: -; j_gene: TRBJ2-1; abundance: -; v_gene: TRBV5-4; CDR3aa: CASSTGGYNEQFF; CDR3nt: TGTGCCAGCAGCACCGGGGGTTACAATGAGCAGTTCTTC
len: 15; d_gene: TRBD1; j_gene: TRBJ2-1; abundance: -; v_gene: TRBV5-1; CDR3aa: CASSSGYRGVDEQFF; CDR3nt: TGCGCCAGCAGCTCCGGTTACAGGGGGGTCGATGAGCAGTTCTTC
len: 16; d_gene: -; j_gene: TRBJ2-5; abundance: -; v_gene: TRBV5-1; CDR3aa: CASSLVDRRTQETQYF; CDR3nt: TGCGCCAGCAGCTTGGTAGACAGGCGCACTCAAGAGACCCAGTACTTC
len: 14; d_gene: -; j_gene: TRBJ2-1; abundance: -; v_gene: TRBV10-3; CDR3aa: CAISDTGSYNEQFF; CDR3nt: TGTGCCATCAGTGATACTGGCTCCTACAATGAGCAGTTCTTC
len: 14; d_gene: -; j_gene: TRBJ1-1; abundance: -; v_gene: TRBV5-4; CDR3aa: CASSSVDRDFTAFF; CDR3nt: TGTGCCAGCAGCTCAGTTGACCGGGACTTTACGGCTTTCTTT
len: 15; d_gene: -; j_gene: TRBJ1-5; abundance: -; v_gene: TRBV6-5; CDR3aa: CASSKSGAVSQPQHF; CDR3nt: TGTGCCAGCAGCAAGTCAGGGGCGGTGAGTCAGCCCCAGCATTTT
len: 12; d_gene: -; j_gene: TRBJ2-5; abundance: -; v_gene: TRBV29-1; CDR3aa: CSVESGERTQYF; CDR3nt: TGCAGCGTTGAATCCGGGGAGAGGACCCAGTACTTC